The rows below give T cell receptor beta chains drawn from one sample of a study of tumor-infiltrating lymphocytes in primary liver carcinoma. TCRdb reprocessed the multiplex PCR reads via MiXCR and lists one record per CDR3 protein. Counted here are about 48,000 distinct CDR3 sequences, around 79% occurring once; the ten biggest clones make up about a quarter. The sequencing sample was made of liver tumor tissue from sampling region 3. The source of these receptors is a man between 40 and 49 years old with primary liver carcinoma and hepatitis B virus infection. Both conserved end residues are trimmed from each CDR3. Each record gives: D gene, clone size, V gene, CDR3 protein. D genes are given only for firm matches. Rows may omit the clone size; those that give it use once, few, many or a size class.

-,-,TRBV7-8,ASSPGTLNQSQY
TRBD2,-,TRBV4-1,TSSQEGLAAYEQY
-,few,TRBV20-1,SAQSGPTTGELF
-,-,TRBV29-1,SVPLISGTTDTQY
-,-,TRBV5-1,AISYGDGGQPQH
-,-,TRBV7-9,ASINLHRDDTDTQY
-,many,TRBV5-1,ASSSGLYEQY
-,once,TRBV11-3,AISLLGQDNEQF
TRBD2,-,TRBV12-3/TRBV12-4,ASSFREAVQY
-,many,TRBV7-9,ASSLNQGETQY
-,many,TRBV7-9,ASSSQISNEQF
TRBD2,-,TRBV4-1,ASSQDYASGDIDTQY
-,-,TRBV6-1,TSPRDPNTRELF
-,-,TRBV5-4,VNSEKQGNTGELF
-,-,TRBV12-3/TRBV12-4,ASSRRPGKLL
TRBD1,-,TRBV6-2/TRBV6-3,ACSSGQSSYEPY
-,many,TRBV28,ASYPGDGRSYEQY
-,-,TRBV29-1,SVEDVYCYGYT
-,-,TRBV18,TSSPLIQSDTGAF
TRBD1,many,TRBV7-8,ASSSGRGLGTEAF